The clone carrying this TCR beta chain was seen at least ten times. Each TCR cDNA molecule carried a unique molecular identifier. One entry per CDR3 protein, called by TCRdb with MiXCR from the 5' RACE reads. The top ten hold 24% of the sample, which has 100,000 to 120,000 distinct CDR3 sequences, 10% to 11% seen once. Stated time point: blood at routine non-recurrence follow-up after resection. The authors sequenced whole RNA from tumor, nontumor lung or frozen PBMC without sorting. This sample is part of a study of spatial heterogeneity in lung cancer. On the study more broadly: Sequenced were any available follow-up PBMC samples, which had been obtained a median of roughly 2 years after resection. Within raw reads, each unique TCR and UMI combination appeared on average more than ten times.

There are 13 residues in the CDR3. The germline V gene encodes CDR1 MNHEY and CDR2 SVGEGT. V was cut by 6 bases and J by 2 bases, with 8 bases left in between. The V gene is TRBV6-2 or TRBV6-3, the J gene TRBJ1-5; D might be TRBD1 (5 bases). The specimen comprised PBMCs, sampled at follow-up. The source of this sequence is a female donor with early-stage non-small cell lung cancer. CDR3 sequence (DNA): TGTGCCAGCAGCGTGACAGGCAATCAGCCCCAGCATTTT. This codes for CASSVTGNQPQHF.